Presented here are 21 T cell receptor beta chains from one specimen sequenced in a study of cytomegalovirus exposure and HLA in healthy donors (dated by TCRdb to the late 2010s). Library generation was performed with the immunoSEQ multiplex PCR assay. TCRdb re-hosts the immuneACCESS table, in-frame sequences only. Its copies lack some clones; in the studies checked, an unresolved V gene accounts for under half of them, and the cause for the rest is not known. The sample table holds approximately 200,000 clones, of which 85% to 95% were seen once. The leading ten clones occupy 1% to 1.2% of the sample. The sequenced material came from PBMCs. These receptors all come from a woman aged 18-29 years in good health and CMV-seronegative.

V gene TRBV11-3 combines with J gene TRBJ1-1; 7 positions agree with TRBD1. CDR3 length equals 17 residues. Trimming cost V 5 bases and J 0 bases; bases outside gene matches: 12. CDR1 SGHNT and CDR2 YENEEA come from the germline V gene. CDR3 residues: CASSPDREEGVNTEAFF. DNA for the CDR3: TGTGCCAGCAGCCCAGACAGGGAAGAGGGAGTGAACACTGAAGCTTTCTTT. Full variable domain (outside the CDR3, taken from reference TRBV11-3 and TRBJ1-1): EAGVVQSPRYKIIEKKQPVAFWCNPISGHNTLYWYLQNLGQGPELLIRYENEEAVDDSQLPKDRFSAERLKGVDSTLKIQPAELGDSAVYLCASSPDREEGVNTEAFFGQGTRLTVV.

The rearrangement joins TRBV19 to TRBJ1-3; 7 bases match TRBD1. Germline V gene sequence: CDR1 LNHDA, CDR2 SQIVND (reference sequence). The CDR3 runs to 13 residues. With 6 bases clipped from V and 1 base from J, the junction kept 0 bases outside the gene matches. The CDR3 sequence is CASRGQSGNTIYF. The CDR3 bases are TGTGCCAGTAGGGGACAGTCTGGAAACACCATATATTTT.

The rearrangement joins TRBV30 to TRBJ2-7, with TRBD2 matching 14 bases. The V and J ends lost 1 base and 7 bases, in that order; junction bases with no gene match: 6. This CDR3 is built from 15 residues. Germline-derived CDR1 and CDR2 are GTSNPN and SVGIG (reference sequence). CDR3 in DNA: TGTGCCTGGAGTGATGAGACTAGCGGGAGGGGGGAGCAGTACTTC. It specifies CAWSDETSGRGEQYF. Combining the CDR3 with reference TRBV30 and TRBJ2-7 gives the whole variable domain SQTIHQWPATLVQPVGSPLSLECTVEGTSNPNLYWYRQAAGRGLQLLFYSVGIGQISSEVPQNLSASRPQDRQFILSSKKLLLSDSGFYLCAWSDETSGRGEQYFGPGTRLTVT.

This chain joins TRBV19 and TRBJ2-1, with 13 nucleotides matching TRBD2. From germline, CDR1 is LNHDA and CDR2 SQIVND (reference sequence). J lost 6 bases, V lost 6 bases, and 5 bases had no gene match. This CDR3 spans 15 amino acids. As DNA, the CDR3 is TGTGCCAGTAGCGTGACTAGCGGGAGGTCCAATGAGCAGTTCTTC. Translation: CASSVTSGRSNEQFF.

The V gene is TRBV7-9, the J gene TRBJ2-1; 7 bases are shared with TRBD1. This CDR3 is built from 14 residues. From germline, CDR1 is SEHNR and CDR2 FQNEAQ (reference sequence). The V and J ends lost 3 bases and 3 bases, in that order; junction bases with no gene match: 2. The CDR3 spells CASSLGTVYNEQFF. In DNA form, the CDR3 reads TGTGCCAGCAGCTTGGGGACAGTCTACAATGAGCAGTTCTTC.

CDR3 nucleotides: TGTGCCAGCAGCTTGGTGTCTAGGACAGGACCTCTCGAGCAGTACTTC. This translates into CASSLVSRTGPLEQYF. This rearrangement joins TRBV5-6 to TRBJ2-7; 7 bases align to TRBD1. The length of the CDR3 is 16 residues. V shed 0 bases and J 6 bases; nucleotides not matched to a gene: 12. From germline, CDR1 is SGHDT and CDR2 YYEEEE.

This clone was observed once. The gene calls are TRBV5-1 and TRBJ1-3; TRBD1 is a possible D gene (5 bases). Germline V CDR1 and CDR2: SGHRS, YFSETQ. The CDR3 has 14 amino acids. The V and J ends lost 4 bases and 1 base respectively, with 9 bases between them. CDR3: CASSPDTSGNTIYF. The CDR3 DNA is TGCGCCAGCAGCCCGGACACATCTGGAAACACCATATATTTT.

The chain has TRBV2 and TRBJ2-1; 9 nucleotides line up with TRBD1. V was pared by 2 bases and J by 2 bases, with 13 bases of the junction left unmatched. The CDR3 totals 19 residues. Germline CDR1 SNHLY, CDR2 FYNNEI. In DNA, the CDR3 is TGTGCCAGCAGTGAATTCCCCCGAGTAGGGGACAGGGCCTACAATGAGCAGTTCTTC. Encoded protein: CASSEFPRVGDRAYNEQFF.

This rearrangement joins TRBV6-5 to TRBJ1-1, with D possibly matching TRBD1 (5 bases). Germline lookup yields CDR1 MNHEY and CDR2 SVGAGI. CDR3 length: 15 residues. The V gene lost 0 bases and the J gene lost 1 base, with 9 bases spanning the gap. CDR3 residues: CASSYSGLGNTEAFF. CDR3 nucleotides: TGTGCCAGCAGTTACTCGGGACTGGGGAACACTGAAGCTTTCTTT.

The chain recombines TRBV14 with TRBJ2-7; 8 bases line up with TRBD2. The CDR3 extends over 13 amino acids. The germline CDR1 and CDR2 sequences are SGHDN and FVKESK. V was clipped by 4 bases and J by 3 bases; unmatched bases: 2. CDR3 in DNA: TGTGCCAGCAGCCCCAGCGGGAGCTACGAGCAGTACTTC. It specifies CASSPSGSYEQYF. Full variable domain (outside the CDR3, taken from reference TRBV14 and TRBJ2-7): EAGVTQFPSHSVIEKGQTVTLRCDPISGHDNLYWYRRVMGKEIKFLLHFVKESKQDESGMPNNRFLAERTGGTYSTLKVQPAELEDSGVYFCASSPSGSYEQYFGPGTRLTVT.

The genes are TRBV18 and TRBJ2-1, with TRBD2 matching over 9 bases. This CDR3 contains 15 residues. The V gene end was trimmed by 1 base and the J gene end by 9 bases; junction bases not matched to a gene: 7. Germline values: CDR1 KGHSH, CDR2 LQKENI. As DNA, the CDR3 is TGTGCCAGCTCACCACTAGCGGGGGTGGCAAGTGAGCAGTTCTTC. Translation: CASSPLAGVASEQFF.

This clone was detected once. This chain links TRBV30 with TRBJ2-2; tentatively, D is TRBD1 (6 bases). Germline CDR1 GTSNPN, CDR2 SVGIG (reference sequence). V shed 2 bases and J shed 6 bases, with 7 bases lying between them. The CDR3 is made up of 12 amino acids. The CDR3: CAWSRTAGELFF. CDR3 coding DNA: TGTGCCTGGAGTAGGACAGCCGGGGAGCTGTTTTTT.

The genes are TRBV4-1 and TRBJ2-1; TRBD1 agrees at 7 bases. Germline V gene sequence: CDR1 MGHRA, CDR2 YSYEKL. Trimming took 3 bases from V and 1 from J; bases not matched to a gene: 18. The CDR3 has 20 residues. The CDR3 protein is CASSHTIIILRDRSYNEQFF. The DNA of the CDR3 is TGCGCCAGCAGCCACACAATAATAATCCTCCGGGACAGATCCTACAATGAGCAGTTCTTC.

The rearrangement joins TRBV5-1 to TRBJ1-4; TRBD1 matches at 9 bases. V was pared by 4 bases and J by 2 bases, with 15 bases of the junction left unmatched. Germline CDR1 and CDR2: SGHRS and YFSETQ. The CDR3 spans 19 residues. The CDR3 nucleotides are TGCGCCAGCAGCGGAATCGGACAGGGGACCACACCGACTAATGAAAAACTGTTTTTT. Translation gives CASSGIGQGTTPTNEKLFF.

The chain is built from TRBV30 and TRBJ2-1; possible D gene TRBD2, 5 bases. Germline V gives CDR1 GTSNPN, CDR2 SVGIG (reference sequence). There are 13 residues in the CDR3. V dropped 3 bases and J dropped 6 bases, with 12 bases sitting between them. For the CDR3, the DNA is TGTGCCTGGAGCATTGGGGAGCCCAATGAGCAGTTCTTC. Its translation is CAWSIGEPNEQFF.

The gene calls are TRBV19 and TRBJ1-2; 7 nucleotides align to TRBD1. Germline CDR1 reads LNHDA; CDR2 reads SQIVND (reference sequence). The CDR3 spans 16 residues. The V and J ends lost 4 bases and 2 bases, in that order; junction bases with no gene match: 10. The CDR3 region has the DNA TGTGCCAGTAGTACTCAGACTCGGACAGGAAACTATGGCTACACCTTC. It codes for CASSTQTRTGNYGYTF.

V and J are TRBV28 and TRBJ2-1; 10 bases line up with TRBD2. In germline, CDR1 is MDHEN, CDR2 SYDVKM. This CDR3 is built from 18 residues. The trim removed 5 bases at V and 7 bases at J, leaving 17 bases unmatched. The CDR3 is CASSPRTSGIPGGNEQFF. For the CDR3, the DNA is TGTGCCAGCAGTCCTAGGACTAGCGGCATTCCAGGGGGTAATGAGCAGTTCTTC. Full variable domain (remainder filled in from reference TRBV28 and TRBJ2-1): DVKVTQSSRYLVKRTGEKVFLECVQDMDHENMFWYRQDPGLGLRLIYFSYDVKMKEKGDIPEGYSVSREKKERFSLILESASTNQTSMYLCASSPRTSGIPGGNEQFFGPGTRLTVL.

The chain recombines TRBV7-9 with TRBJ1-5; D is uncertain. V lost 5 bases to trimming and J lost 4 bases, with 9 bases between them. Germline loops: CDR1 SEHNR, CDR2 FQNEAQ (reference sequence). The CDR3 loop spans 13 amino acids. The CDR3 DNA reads TGTGCCAGCAGCCTTGACGGGAATCAGCCCCAGCATTTT. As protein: CASSLDGNQPQHF. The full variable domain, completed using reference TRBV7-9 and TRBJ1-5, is DTGVSQNPRHKITKRGQNVTFRCDPISEHNRLYWYRQTLGQGPEFLTYFQNEAQLEKSRLLSDRFSAERPKGSFSTLEIQRTEQGDSAMYLCASSLDGNQPQHFGDGTRLSIL.

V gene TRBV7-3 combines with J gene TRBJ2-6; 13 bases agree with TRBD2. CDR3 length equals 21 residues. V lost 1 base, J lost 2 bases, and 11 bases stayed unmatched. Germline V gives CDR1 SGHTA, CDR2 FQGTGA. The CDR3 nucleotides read TGTGCCAGCAGCTTAAACGGGAGGGGACTAGCGGGACCTCCTGGGGCCAACGTCCTGACTTTC. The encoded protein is CASSLNGRGLAGPPGANVLTF.

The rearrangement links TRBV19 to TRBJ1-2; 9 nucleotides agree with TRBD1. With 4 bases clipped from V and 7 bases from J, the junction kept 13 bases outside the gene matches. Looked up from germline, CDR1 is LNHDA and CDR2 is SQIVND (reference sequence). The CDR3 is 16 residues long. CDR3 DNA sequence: TGTGCCAGTAGTACCCCCCTGGGACAGGGATCAACTGGCTACACCTTC. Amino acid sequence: CASSTPLGQGSTGYTF.

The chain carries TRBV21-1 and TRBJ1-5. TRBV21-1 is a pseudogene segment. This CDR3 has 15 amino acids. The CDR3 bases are TGTGCCATCCGGGGTCGCCGGAGAGGCAATCAGCCCCAGCATTTT. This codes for CAIRGRRRGNQPQHF.